This TCR beta chain was recovered during a study of blood T cell repertoires in COVID-19. Study as a whole: Italy, Spain and the United States were the sources of the convalescent and acute COVID-19 samples.

Libraries were prepared by immunoSEQ multiplex PCR; TCRdb keeps only in-frame clonotypes and omits some of them. The repertoire holds over 250,000 clones, with approximately 91% as singletons. Trimming cost V 0 bases and J 0 bases; bases outside gene matches: 7. The CDR3 extends over 18 amino acids. The germline V gene encodes CDR1 LGHNA and CDR2 YSLEER. This chain links TRBV4-3 with TRBJ2-2; 7 bases are shared with TRBD2. The clonotype originates from a woman aged 30 to 39 with acute or convalescent COVID-19. The material sequenced was peripheral blood. DNA for the CDR3: TGCGCCAGCAGCCAAGAATGGGGCGGGAGAGCGAACACCGGGGAGCTGTTTTTT. Protein sequence: CASSQEWGGRANTGELFF.